This entry describes one T cell receptor (beta chain). Its antigen remains unknown. Extracted RNA was reverse transcribed, and the resulting cDNA served as sequencing template. Profiling relied on immunoSEQ multiplex PCR, and the TCRdb table lists in-frame clones only, not all of them. The sample gives roughly 110,000 clones, 84% of which show up once; roughly 25% is in the top ten. This CDR3 contains 15 residues. The germline V and J ends were trimmed by 2 bases and 3 bases, with 14 bases remaining between them. Per germline, CDR1 LGHNA and CDR2 YSLEER. This entry comes from a study of CD8+ T cells in alopecia areata. Across the whole study: Among treated patients, severity was scored by affected scalp area percentage.

Treatment described: oral pan-JAK inhibitor, 5-10 mg twice daily. Punch biopsies of lesional scalp, plus peripheral blood, were taken from alopecia areata patients. The study's findings and limits: Clonality was higher in lesional than normal scalp, especially in alopecia totalis/universalis. Many expanded lesional clones persisted in scalp and blood during tofacitinib treatment.

The gene calls are TRBV4-3 and TRBJ2-7, with D possibly being TRBD1 (6 bases). The sequence was collected from a human donor with alopecia areata. The sequencing used CD8+ T cells sorted from blood, collected at week 24, from a patient treated with tofacitinib. The CDR3 is CASSQRIDRIYEQYF. As DNA, the CDR3 is TGCGCCAGCAGCCAAAGAATAGACAGGATCTACGAGCAGTACTTC.